The clone carrying this T cell receptor beta chain has a count of ten or more. Its antigen is not known. Via MiXCR, TCRdb re-called the RT-PCR reads, giving one row per CDR3 protein. This table has 530,000 or so distinct CDR3 sequences, roughly 23% appearing once. V gave up 0 bases and J gave up 5 bases; unmatched junction bases: 11. Germline V gives CDR1 LGHNA, CDR2 YSLEER. The CDR3 contains 17 residues. These data come from a study of response to subunit inactivated influenza vaccine. Study results and limitations: After each seasonal influenza vaccination, few new T cells are recruited, the authors suggested.

Specimen: CD4+ T cells sorted from PBMCs, collected 5 to 6 days after vaccination. The source of this sequence is a man aged 50 to 59 who received an inactivated influenza vaccine. The chain couples TRBV4-3 to TRBJ2-3, with 7 bases aligning to TRBD2. In nucleotides, the CDR3 is TGCGCCAGCAGCCAAGAGGGGAGCACTAGCGCGCAAGATACGCAGTATTTT. Translated, it gives CASSQEGSTSAQDTQYF.